This T cell receptor (beta chain) was documented in a study of OX40 agonist ivuxolimab in advanced cancers. Profiling relied on immunoSEQ multiplex PCR, and the TCRdb table lists in-frame clones only, not all of them. Of tens of thousands of clones in the sample, about 90% were seen once. Germline V CDR1 and CDR2: SQVTM, ANQGSEA. The CDR3 spans 16 residues. After removal of 3 bases from V and 5 bases from J, the junction contained 10 bases not matched to a gene. The rearrangement links TRBV29-1 to TRBJ2-2; 9 bases are shared with TRBD2. The sample consisted of CD4+ or CD8+ T cells sorted from blood, taken in a trial of the OX40 agonist ivuxolimab. The origin of this receptor is an adult with an advanced solid tumor such as melanoma, head and neck, liver or kidney cancer. In DNA form, the CDR3 reads TGCAGCGTTGACTCGGGCGGGAGGGCCGAGACCGGGGAGCTGTTTTTT. This encodes CSVDSGGRAETGELFF.